The 21 T cell receptor beta chains listed next were all sequenced from one sample in a study of shared clonotypes between healthy human individuals. Sequencing used immunoSEQ multiplex PCR; TCRdb keeps in-frame clones, though not all of them. The sample has around 2,000,000 clones, around 95% seen once. The sequenced sample was naive CD4+ T cells sorted from blood. Subset reported: CD45RA+ positively selected. These receptors all stem from a young man in good health.

This CDR3 is CAWSKGGYQPQHF. The DNA of the CDR3 is TGTGCCTGGAGTAAAGGGGGTTATCAGCCCCAGCATTTT. V usage is TRBV30 and J usage is TRBJ1-5, with D possibly TRBD1 on 6 matching bases. The germline gives CDR1 GTSNPN, CDR2 SVGIG (reference sequence). The CDR3 loop spans 13 amino acids. V was cut by 2 bases and J by 5 bases, with 10 bases left in between.

This chain connects TRBV4-1 to TRBJ2-7; 12 nucleotides align to TRBD2. Germline V CDR1 and CDR2: MGHRA, YSYEKL. After removal of 1 base from V and 5 bases from J, the junction contained 6 bases not matched to a gene. CDR3 length: 16 amino acids. The CDR3 bases are TGCGCCAGCAGCCAAGGTGGACTAGCGGGGAACCACGAGCAGTACTTC. The encoded protein is CASSQGGLAGNHEQYF.

The chain carries TRBV30 and TRBJ2-5; 9 bases are shared with TRBD2. Germline V gives CDR1 GTSNPN, CDR2 SVGIG (reference sequence). Germline trimming cut 4 bases from V and 5 bases from J; bases unmatched to any gene: 5. This CDR3 has 13 residues. CDR3 amino acids: CAWNLGLAETQYF. For the CDR3, the DNA is TGTGCCTGGAACCTCGGACTAGCGGAGACCCAGTACTTC.

This clone has a count of ten or more. The CDR3, as DNA: TGTGCCAGCAGCCGAGGACAGGGGAAAATCGACGAGCAGTACTTC. Translating gives CASSRGQGKIDEQYF. The chain uses TRBV7-2 and TRBJ2-7, with 9 bases fitting TRBD1. The CDR3 runs to 15 residues. V was clipped by 5 bases and J by 5 bases; unmatched bases: 10. Germline lookup yields CDR1 SGHTA and CDR2 FQGNSA.

The gene calls are TRBV6-6 and TRBJ2-2, with unresolved D. Germline V gives CDR1 MNHNY, CDR2 SVGAGI (reference sequence). Trimming removed 7 bases at V and 4 bases at J, with 7 bases between. This CDR3 contains 12 residues. The CDR3: CASTRLTGELFF. CDR3 DNA sequence: TGTGCCAGCACTCGGCTCACCGGGGAGCTGTTTTTT.

The rearrangement links TRBV7-9 to TRBJ2-7; no clear D gene. Germline V gene sequence: CDR1 SEHNR, CDR2 FQNEAQ (reference sequence). The CDR3 is 12 residues long. The V and J ends lost 3 bases and 4 bases respectively, with 7 bases between them. Here the CDR3 reads CASSFSIYEQYF. The CDR3, as DNA: TGTGCCAGCAGCTTTTCAATATACGAGCAGTACTTC.

This chain connects TRBV28 to TRBJ1-2; TRBD1 aligns across 7 bases. CDR3 length: 13 residues. The V segment lost 5 bases and the J segment 5 bases; nucleotides outside the gene matches: 5. The germline V gene encodes CDR1 MDHEN and CDR2 SYDVKM. The CDR3 DNA follows: TGTGCCAGCAGTCCCGACAGGGATTATGGCTACACCTTC. Protein product: CASSPDRDYGYTF.

The chain employs TRBV2 and TRBJ2-5, with unresolved D. The CDR3 contains 12 residues. Germline V gene lookup returns CDR1 SNHLY and CDR2 FYNNEI. Trimming took off 4 bases at V and 2 bases at J, with 5 bases between the two ends. The chain's CDR3 is CASSVYQETQYF. The CDR3 DNA reads as TGTGCCAGCAGTGTATATCAAGAGACCCAGTACTTC.

This sequence joins TRBV7-9 and TRBJ1-4, with D uncertain. V lost 5 bases, J lost 2 bases, and 12 bases lay in between. CDR1 and CDR2 from the germline V gene are SEHNR and FQNEAQ (reference sequence). CDR3 length: 15 residues. In nucleotides, the CDR3 is TGTGCCAGCAGCCTCTCCGCTGGGACTAATGAAAAACTGTTTTTT. It is translated as CASSLSAGTNEKLFF.

The V call is TRBV27, the J call TRBJ2-1; no clear D gene. V was cut by 4 bases and J by 9 bases, with 16 bases left in between. Germline lookup yields CDR1 MNHEY and CDR2 SMNVEV (reference sequence). The CDR3 loop spans 14 amino acids. The CDR3 here is CASSSPGVWREQFF. CDR3 sequence (DNA): TGTGCCAGCAGTTCCCCGGGCGTCTGGCGTGAGCAGTTCTTC.

The V and J genes are TRBV5-8 and TRBJ2-7, with 10 nucleotides matching TRBD2. Germline-derived CDR1 and CDR2 are SGHTS and YDEGEE. Germline trimming cut 2 bases from V and 1 base from J; bases unmatched to any gene: 12. The length of the CDR3 is 18 residues. The CDR3 bases are TGTGCCAGCAGCTTTGTCAGCGGGGGGGCTGTTAGGTCCTACGAGCAGTACTTC. This translates into CASSFVSGGAVRSYEQYF. The full variable domain, rest sourced from reference TRBV5-8 and TRBJ2-7, is EAGVTQSPTHLIKTRGQQATLRCSPISGHTSVYWYQQALGLGLQFLLWYDEGEERNRGNFPPRFSGRQFPNYSSELNVNALELEDSALYLCASSFVSGGAVRSYEQYFGPGTRLTVT.

Of note for this clone: The same CDR3 is also encoded by other DNA sequences in this sample. The chain recombines TRBV7-9 with TRBJ2-3; 12 nucleotides agree with TRBD2. J gave up 2 bases and V 4 bases, and 4 bases lay outside the gene matches. Germline V CDR1 and CDR2: SEHNR, FQNEAQ (reference sequence). The CDR3 runs to 16 residues. The CDR3 loop reads CASSSGLAGSTDTQYF. The CDR3 bases are TGTGCCAGCAGCTCAGGACTAGCGGGATCCACAGATACGCAGTATTTT.

This clone was recorded a few times. The V gene is TRBV7-2, the J gene TRBJ2-5, with unresolved D. Trimming took 5 bases from V and 1 from J, leaving 14 bases between them. Looked up from germline, CDR1 is SGHTA and CDR2 is FQGNSA. This CDR3 is built from 15 residues. The CDR3 sequence is CASSSLGRIQETQYF. CDR3 nucleotide sequence: TGTGCCAGCAGCAGCCTTGGACGAATCCAAGAGACCCAGTACTTC. The variable domain in full, with the rest retrieved from reference TRBV7-2 and TRBJ2-5, is GAGVSQSPSNKVTEKGKDVELRCDPISGHTALYWYRQSLGQGLEFLIYFQGNSAPDKSGLPSDRFSAERTGGSVSTLTIQRTQQEDSAVYLCASSSLGRIQETQYFGPGTRLLVL.

Details on this clone: Other DNA sequences from this sample encode an identical CDR3 as well. The chain carries TRBV30 and TRBJ2-6; the D is unclear. This CDR3 has 14 residues. V dropped 2 bases and J dropped 1 base, with 6 bases sitting between them. CDR1 is GTSNPN, CDR2 SVGIG, per germline (reference sequence). The CDR3 bases are TGTGCCTGGAGTTTCACATCTGGGGCCAACGTCCTGACTTTC. It encodes CAWSFTSGANVLTF. The full variable domain, rest sourced from reference TRBV30 and TRBJ2-6, is SQTIHQWPATLVQPVGSPLSLECTVEGTSNPNLYWYRQAAGRGLQLLFYSVGIGQISSEVPQNLSASRPQDRQFILSSKKLLLSDSGFYLCAWSFTSGANVLTFGAGSRLTVL.

Of note for this clone: Other DNA sequences in the sample encode the same CDR3. The chain has TRBV9 and TRBJ2-5, with D maybe TRBD1 (6 bases). Trimming stripped 0 bases from V and 5 bases from J, with 8 bases between. This CDR3 has 13 residues. Germline CDR1 and CDR2: SGDLS and YYNGEE. As DNA, the CDR3 is TGTGCCAGCAGCGTAGGGGGGCGGGAGACCCAGTACTTC. It specifies CASSVGGRETQYF.

The genes are TRBV10-3 and TRBJ2-3; D possibly corresponds to TRBD1 (7 bases). Germline CDR1 is ENHRY and CDR2 is SYGVKD. The CDR3 runs to 13 residues. V lost 10 bases and J lost 3, with 14 bases in between. The CDR3 is CASGTVGTDTQYF. The CDR3 nucleotides read TGTGCCAGCGGGACAGTAGGTACAGATACGCAGTATTTT.

The chain joins TRBV7-9 to TRBJ2-5, with a tentative D call TRBD2 (5 bases). Germline assignment: CDR1 SEHNR and CDR2 FQNEAQ (reference sequence). This CDR3 has 13 residues. Trimming took 8 bases from V and 5 from J, leaving 15 bases between them. CDR3 sequence (DNA): TGTGCCAGCCGTAATAGCGCGGCGGAGACCCAGTACTTC. Its translation is CASRNSAAETQYF.

This clone was seen a single time. The chain links TRBV27 to TRBJ1-6; TRBD1 matches 7 bases. This CDR3 is built from 15 residues. Germline V gene data show CDR1 as MNHEY and CDR2 as SMNVEV (reference sequence). Unmatched junction bases numbered 6, after V lost 3 bases and J lost 7 bases. This chain's CDR3 is CASSFMSTGNSPLHF. The CDR3 DNA reads as TGTGCCAGCAGTTTTATGTCGACAGGGAATTCACCCCTCCACTTT.

This clone was detected only once. The rearrangement links TRBV30 to TRBJ1-4; TRBD1 is a possible D gene (5 bases). CDR3 size: 13 residues. The V gene's germline CDR1 is GTSNPN and CDR2 SVGIG (reference sequence). V dropped 5 bases and J dropped 3 bases, with 10 bases sitting between them. The CDR3 nucleotides are TGTGCCTGGGCCAGACAGTCTAATGAAAAACTGTTTTTT. Protein: CAWARQSNEKLFF. Complete variable domain (other parts from reference TRBV30 and TRBJ1-4): SQTIHQWPATLVQPVGSPLSLECTVEGTSNPNLYWYRQAAGRGLQLLFYSVGIGQISSEVPQNLSASRPQDRQFILSSKKLLLSDSGFYLCAWARQSNEKLFFGSGTQLSVL.

The chain is built from TRBV6-6 and TRBJ2-3; D could derive from TRBD1 or TRBD2 (5 bases each). Germline V gene data show CDR1 as MNHNY and CDR2 as SVGAGI (reference sequence). The CDR3 contains 14 residues. V was pared by 8 bases and J by 4 bases, with 16 bases between. The CDR3 nucleotides read TGTGCCAGCGCCCGGGACGGTGGGCCAGATACGCAGTATTTT. Its translation: CASARDGGPDTQYF.

The chain employs TRBV14 and TRBJ2-3, with 7 bases aligning to TRBD2. This CDR3 has 14 residues. Unmatched junction bases numbered 4, after V lost 5 bases and J lost 2 bases. The germline gives CDR1 SGHDN, CDR2 FVKESK. CDR3 coding DNA: TGTGCCAGCAGCGTGGGACTATACACAGATACGCAGTATTTT. Translating it yields CASSVGLYTDTQYF.